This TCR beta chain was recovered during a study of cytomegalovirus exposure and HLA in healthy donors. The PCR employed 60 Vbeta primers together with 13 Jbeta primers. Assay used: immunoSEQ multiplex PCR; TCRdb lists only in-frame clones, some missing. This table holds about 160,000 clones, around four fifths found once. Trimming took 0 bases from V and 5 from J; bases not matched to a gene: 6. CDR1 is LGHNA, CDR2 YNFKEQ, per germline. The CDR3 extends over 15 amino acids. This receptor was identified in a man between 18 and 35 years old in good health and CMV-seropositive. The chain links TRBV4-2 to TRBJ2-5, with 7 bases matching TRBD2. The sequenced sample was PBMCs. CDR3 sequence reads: CASSQDQTSPETQYF. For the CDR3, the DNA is TGTGCCAGCAGCCAAGACCAGACTAGCCCCGAGACCCAGTACTTC.